Each of the 26 T cell receptor beta chains below was sequenced from the same sample in a study of blood T cell repertoires in COVID-19. Profiling relied on immunoSEQ multiplex PCR, and the TCRdb table lists in-frame clones only, not all of them. The sample lists 150,000 to 200,000 clones, 65% to 85% occurring once. The material sequenced was peripheral blood. All receptors come from a man aged 60-69 years with active or convalescent COVID-19.

The chain joins TRBV7-7 to TRBJ2-2; TRBD1 matches 9 bases. This CDR3 is 15 amino acids long. The germline V gene has CDR1 SSHAT and CDR2 FNYEAQ (reference sequence). The ends lost 3 bases at V and 10 bases at J; junction bases unmatched: 9. The CDR3 loop reads CASSLDRGPREELFF. As DNA, the CDR3 is TGTGCCAGCAGCTTGGACAGGGGCCCGAGAGAGGAGCTGTTTTTT.

The gene calls are TRBV5-1 and TRBJ2-7; TRBD1 matches at 10 bases. This CDR3 has 15 amino acids. Trimming cost V 2 bases and J 5 bases; bases outside gene matches: 7. Germline CDR1 SGHRS, CDR2 YFSETQ. The CDR3 region has the DNA TGCGCCAGCAGCTTTTCCGGGACAGGGGCTCACGAGCAGTACTTC. This translates into CASSFSGTGAHEQYF.

The chain has TRBV19 and TRBJ1-4; unclear D gene. The CDR3 has 13 amino acids. Germline CDR1 and CDR2: LNHDA and SQIVND (reference sequence). Trimming stripped 8 bases from V and 8 bases from J, with 15 bases between. The DNA for the CDR3 is TGTGCCAGTCTATCGTGGGAGGGAGAAAAACTGTTTTTT. Protein: CASLSWEGEKLFF. The whole variable domain, remainder taken from reference TRBV19 and TRBJ1-4, is DGGITQSPKYLFRKEGQNVTLSCEQNLNHDAMYWYRQDPGQGLRLIYYSQIVNDFQKGDIAEGYSVSREKKESFPLTVTSAQKNPTAFYLCASLSWEGEKLFFGSGTQLSVL.

The chain carries TRBV6-5 and TRBJ1-4, with D unresolved. The CDR3 has 13 amino acids. V was cut by 6 bases and J by 1 base, with 6 bases left in between. The germline gives CDR1 MNHEY, CDR2 SVGAGI. This CDR3 is CASSELTNEKLFF. DNA of the CDR3: TGTGCCAGCAGCGAGTTAACTAATGAAAAACTGTTTTTT.

CDR3 protein: CASSEGQGAYQPQHF. DNA for the CDR3: TGTGCCAGCAGTGAGGGACAGGGGGCGTATCAGCCCCAGCATTTT. The genes are TRBV2 and TRBJ1-5, with TRBD1 identical over 12 bases. Germline lookup yields CDR1 SNHLY and CDR2 FYNNEI. CDR3 length: 15 residues. V shed 3 bases and J 5 bases; nucleotides not matched to a gene: 2.

The rearrangement joins TRBV4-1 to TRBJ2-7, with D tentatively TRBD2 (6 bases). This CDR3 has 15 residues. Germline loops: CDR1 MGHRA, CDR2 YSYEKL. V dropped 4 bases and J dropped 9 bases, with 22 bases sitting between them. The CDR3 DNA follows: TGCGCCAGCAGCCCCTCTTGGGGGGACCCCTTGGGGCAGTACTTC. Translation gives CASSPSWGDPLGQYF.

The chain combines TRBV21-1 with TRBJ2-2; the table gives TRBD1 as D, unverified against the DNA. TRBV21-1 counts as a pseudogene. This CDR3 is built from 15 residues. The DNA of the CDR3 is TGTGCCAGCGACAGGACGGCGGAGTACACCGGGGAGCTGTTTTTT. It codes for CASDRTAEYTGELFF.

This clone appeared once. This chain uses TRBV19 with TRBJ2-1; 9 nucleotides agree with TRBD1. V dropped 7 bases and J dropped 8; count of bases not matched to a gene: 9. Looked up from germline, CDR1 is LNHDA and CDR2 is SQIVND (reference sequence). The CDR3 has 14 amino acids. This CDR3 is CASKRSGQGYEQFF. Here the CDR3 DNA reads TGTGCCAGTAAGAGGAGCGGACAGGGGTATGAGCAGTTCTTC.

V is TRBV24-1 and J is TRBJ2-1; TRBD1 is a possible D gene (7 bases). The CDR3 runs to 13 residues. Trimming shortened V by 0 bases and J by 15 bases, and 14 bases separated the two germline ends. Germline V gene data show CDR1 as KGHDR and CDR2 as SFDVKD. The chain's CDR3 is CATSDLQGGWVFF. The DNA of the CDR3 is TGTGCCACCAGTGATTTGCAGGGGGGATGGGTGTTCTTC.

The chain uses TRBV10-3 and TRBJ1-6; no clear D gene. The CDR3 is 15 residues long. The ends were cut back, 2 bases at V and 6 bases at J, with 11 bases in the middle. Germline V gives CDR1 ENHRY, CDR2 SYGVKD. The CDR3 sequence is CAISEITAPNSPLHF. Written as DNA, the CDR3 is TGTGCCATCAGTGAGATAACAGCTCCTAATTCACCCCTCCACTTT.

This chain uses TRBV3-1 (or the pseudogene TRBV3-2) with TRBJ1-4; 8 bases match TRBD1. Looked up from germline, CDR1 is LGHDT and CDR2 is YNNKEL (reference sequence). The CDR3 loop spans 16 amino acids. V lost 4 bases and J lost 8; bases outside the gene matches: 12. CDR3 nucleotides: TGTGCCAGCAGCCGATCAGGGGGCGACAAGAGGGAAAAACTGTTTTTT. Translating it yields CASSRSGGDKREKLFF.

The rearrangement links TRBV6-6 to TRBJ1-1, with TRBD1 as a possible D gene (6 bases). The CDR3 is 14 residues long. V was shortened by 6 bases and J by 5 bases, with 16 bases between the two germline ends. Per germline, CDR1 MNHNY and CDR2 SVGAGI (reference sequence). In nucleotides, the CDR3 is TGTGCCAGCAGATCTACAGGGTCCTTAACTGAAGCTTTCTTT. Translation: CASRSTGSLTEAFF.

This clone was seen a single time. The V call is TRBV29-1, the J call TRBJ1-5; maybe TRBD1 (6 bases). This CDR3 region has 12 residues. V was cut by 4 bases and J by 5 bases, with 9 bases left in between. The germline V gene encodes CDR1 SQVTM and CDR2 ANQGSEA. The CDR3 here is CSVGDTYQPQHF. The DNA of the CDR3 is TGCAGCGTTGGGGACACCTATCAGCCCCAGCATTTT.

The CDR3 loop reads CASSRYRVGGYTF. The CDR3 nucleotides are TGTGCCAGCAGTAGATACAGGGTTGGTGGCTACACCTTC. The chain recombines TRBV28 with TRBJ1-2; a possible D gene is TRBD1 (6 bases). Between the trimmed V and J ends, which lost 5 bases and 7 bases, there was a span of 14 bases. Germline V gene sequence: CDR1 MDHEN, CDR2 SYDVKM. The CDR3 loop spans 13 amino acids.

V gene TRBV15 combines with J gene TRBJ2-3; 9 bases are a match to TRBD2. The trim removed 5 bases at V and 1 base at J, leaving 4 bases unmatched. The CDR3 is 15 residues long. CDR1 and CDR2 (germline): LNHNV, YYDKDF (reference sequence). The CDR3 bases are TGTGCCACCAGCGCAAGACTAGCGGGCACAGATACGCAGTATTTT. Translating it yields CATSARLAGTDTQYF. Variable domain in full (rest from reference TRBV15 and TRBJ2-3): DAMVIQNPRYQVTQFGKPVTLSCSQTLNHNVMYWYQQKSSQAPKLLFHYYDKDFNNEADTPDNFQSRRPNTSFCFLDIRSPGLGDTAMYLCATSARLAGTDTQYFGPGTRLTVL.

V usage is TRBV6-1 and J usage is TRBJ1-3; D perhaps matches TRBD1 (5 bases). V shed 0 bases and J shed 0 bases, with 12 bases lying between them. Germline values: CDR1 MNHNS, CDR2 SASEGT. The CDR3 is 17 amino acids. The CDR3, as DNA: TGTGCCAGCAGTGAAGCTTGGGGGGATAGCTCTGGAAACACCATATATTTT. Its translation is CASSEAWGDSSGNTIYF.

The CDR3 nucleotides are TGTGCCAGCAGTGTAGACAGGGGGCGGACCGGGGAGCTGTTTTTT. Its translation: CASSVDRGRTGELFF. This sequence joins TRBV2 and TRBJ2-2; TRBD1 matches 10 bases. J was trimmed by 5 bases and V by 4 bases; bases with no gene match: 4. This CDR3 is built from 15 residues. The V gene's germline CDR1 is SNHLY and CDR2 FYNNEI.

The rearrangement links TRBV5-8 to TRBJ1-2; D call uncertain. Trimming removed 5 bases from V and 7 bases from J, with 9 bases in between. The CDR3 spans 11 residues. Germline lookup yields CDR1 SGHTS and CDR2 YDEGEE. The CDR3 loop reads CASRADGGYTF. In DNA form, the CDR3 reads TGTGCCAGCAGGGCGGATGGTGGCTACACCTTC.

The sample holds a few counts of this clone. The genes are TRBV29-1 and TRBJ2-7; 7 bases are shared with TRBD2. This CDR3 has 15 amino acids. Germline V gene sequence: CDR1 SQVTM, CDR2 ANQGSEA. After removal of 0 bases from V and 1 base from J, the junction contained 6 bases not matched to a gene. CDR3 residues: CSVEEDGRGSYEQYF. The CDR3 DNA sequence: TGCAGCGTTGAAGAGGATGGGAGGGGTTCCTACGAGCAGTACTTC.

The chain recombines TRBV28 with TRBJ1-1; 7 bases are shared with TRBD1. The germline gives CDR1 MDHEN, CDR2 SYDVKM. V was clipped by 0 bases and J by 1 base; unmatched bases: 2. The CDR3 is made up of 15 amino acids. This chain's CDR3 is CASSLWGTANTEAFF. The CDR3 DNA follows: TGTGCCAGCAGTTTATGGGGGACAGCGAACACTGAAGCTTTCTTT.

V usage is TRBV5-1 and J usage is TRBJ1-1, with D possibly being TRBD1 (5 bases). Germline CDR1 and CDR2: SGHRS and YFSETQ. The V gene lost 1 base and the J gene lost 7 bases, with 8 bases spanning the gap. This CDR3 spans 12 amino acids. CDR3 bases: TGCGCCAGCAGCTTGTCAGGGAATGAAGCTTTCTTT. Protein product: CASSLSGNEAFF.

The CDR3 DNA reads TGCGCCAGCAGCTTCGCGGGGACAGGGGGCGCAACTAATGAAAAACTGTTTTTT. Residues: CASSFAGTGGATNEKLFF. The chain links TRBV5-1 to TRBJ1-4, with TRBD1 matching 12 bases. Per the germline V gene, CDR1 is SGHRS and CDR2 is YFSETQ. The CDR3 is 18 amino acids. V lost 2 bases and J lost 0; bases outside the gene matches: 5. The variable domain in full, completed from reference TRBV5-1 and TRBJ1-4, reads KAGVTQTPRYLIKTRGQQVTLSCSPISGHRSVSWYQQTPGQGLQFLFEYFSETQRNKGNFPGRFSGRQFSNSRSEMNVSTLELGDSALYLCASSFAGTGGATNEKLFFGSGTQLSVL.

Written as DNA, the CDR3 is TGTGCCAGCAGCCCGATCAGCACCGGGGAGCTGTTTTTT. Its protein is CASSPISTGELFF. V usage is TRBV9 and J usage is TRBJ2-2; D unresolved. V lost 4 bases and J lost 4, with 8 bases in between. CDR3 length equals 13 residues. Looked up from germline, CDR1 is SGDLS and CDR2 is YYNGEE.

This CDR3 is CASSSSPQKRPTNSPLHF. DNA of the CDR3: TGTGCCAGCAGCTCATCCCCCCAAAAGCGGCCCACTAATTCACCCCTCCACTTT. The J gene is TRBJ1-6, the V gene TRBV7-2; D gene ambiguous. Deletions cut 4 bases from V and 6 bases from J, with 22 bases between. Germline-derived CDR1 and CDR2 are SGHTA and FQGNSA. The CDR3 consists of 18 residues.

The CDR3 nucleotides read TGTGCCAGCAGCCTTCGGTGGTTTGGGCCCCAGGACAGATCGAACACTGAAGCTTTCTTT. Amino acids: CASSLRWFGPQDRSNTEAFF. The chain combines TRBV5-4 with TRBJ1-1, with D possibly matching TRBD1 (6 bases). Trimming took off 4 bases at V and 1 base at J, with 29 bases between the two ends. The CDR3 has 20 residues. Germline-derived CDR1 and CDR2 are SGHNT and YYREEE (reference sequence). Together with reference TRBV5-4 and TRBJ1-1, the CDR3 gives the full variable domain: ETGVTQSPTHLIKTRGQQVTLRCSSQSGHNTVSWYQQALGQGPQFIFQYYREEENGRGNFPPRFSGLQFPNYSSELNVNALELDDSALYLCASSLRWFGPQDRSNTEAFFGQGTRLTVV.

CDR3: CASSHTGASNQPQHF. The CDR3 nucleotides read TGTGCCAGCAGCCACACAGGGGCAAGCAATCAGCCCCAGCATTTT. The chain employs TRBV7-2 and TRBJ1-5, with 7 nucleotides matching TRBD1. The CDR3 totals 15 residues. V lost 5 bases, J lost 1 base, and 5 bases stayed unmatched. Germline V lookup: CDR1 SGHTA, CDR2 FQGNSA.